The rows below give T cell receptor beta chains drawn from one sample of a study of blood T cell repertoires in COVID-19. Data came from immunoSEQ multiplex PCR; TCRdb stores just in-frame clones and leaves some out. This table holds 280,000 or so clones, 70% to 90% found once. The sequenced sample consisted of peripheral blood. The receptors originated from a woman under 40 who had recovered from COVID-19. Each CDR3 is given with its conserved first and last residue. The D gene is left open where the match is weak. Size is omitted from some rows. Given values are once, few, many or a class for expanded clones.

cdr3_aa cdr3_nt j_call d_call clone_size v_call
CASSSARGGTDTQYF TGTGCCAGCAGTTCAGCTCGGGGGGGCACAGATACGCAGTATTTT TRBJ2-3 TRBD2 . TRBV28
CASKGQGSGAQYF TGTGCCAGCAAGGGCCAGGGGAGTGGTGCGCAGTATTTT TRBJ2-3 . . TRBV6-5
CASSKSTTLLAKNIQYF TGTGCCAGCAGCAAAAGCACGACTCTATTAGCCAAAAACATTCAGTACTTC TRBJ2-4 . . TRBV14
CASSLKALGTGGFEQYF TGTGCCAGCAGCTTAAAGGCGTTGGGGACAGGGGGATTCGAGCAGTACTTC TRBJ2-7 TRBD1 . TRBV7-2
CASSQDRLTDTQYF TGTGCCAGCAGCCAAGATCGACTTACGGATACGCAGTATTTT TRBJ2-3 . . TRBV3-1/TRBV3-2
CASSGAGTVNSPLHF TGTGCCAGCAGCGGCGCCGGGACAGTAAATTCACCCCTCCACTTT TRBJ1-6 TRBD1 many TRBV7-9
CASSVDGTGVGGYTF TGTGCCAGCAGCGTAGATGGGACAGGGGTCGGGGGCTACACCTTC TRBJ1-2 TRBD1 . TRBV9
CASSLDSGSTKGFLEQYF TGCGCCAGCAGCTTGGACAGCGGGTCCACCAAAGGGTTCCTCGAGCAGTACTTC TRBJ2-7 . . TRBV5-1
CASSPTGAYEQYF TGTGCCAGCAGCCCGACAGGGGCCTACGAGCAGTACTTC TRBJ2-7 TRBD1 . TRBV7-9
CASSESGKETQYF TGTGCCAGCAGTGAATCCGGGAAGGAGACCCAGTACTTC TRBJ2-5 . . TRBV25-1
CASSFGGQGPNEQFF TGTGCCAGCAGCTTTGGGGGACAGGGGCCCAATGAGCAGTTCTTC TRBJ2-1 TRBD1 . TRBV7-2
CASTGSDSKSGYTF TGTGCCAGCACTGGATCGGACAGTAAAAGTGGCTACACCTTC TRBJ1-2 . . TRBV3-1/TRBV3-2
CASSSFRLGVGTQYF TGTGCCAGCAGCTCATTTAGACTAGGGGTTGGGACCCAGTACTTC TRBJ2-5 . . TRBV7-2
CASSSGQNTGELFF TGTGCCAGCAGTTCGGGACAAAACACCGGGGAGCTGTTTTTT TRBJ2-2 . . TRBV28
CASSLVPGPYGYTF TGTGCCAGCAGCTTAGTCCCAGGGCCCTATGGCTACACCTTC TRBJ1-2 . . TRBV7-2
CASSIGARYGYTF TGTGCCAGTAGTATAGGGGCGCGTTATGGCTACACCTTC TRBJ1-2 . . TRBV19
CASSYDREVSPLHF TGTGCCAGCAGTTACGACAGGGAAGTATCACCCCTCCACTTT TRBJ1-6 TRBD1 . TRBV6-6
CASSQGAGGYGANVLTF TGTGCCAGCAGCCAAGGGGCAGGGGGCTATGGGGCCAACGTCCTGACTTTC TRBJ2-6 TRBD1 . TRBV11-3
CSVDADGKQFF TGCAGCGTTGACGCTGACGGGAAGCAGTTCTTC TRBJ2-1 . once TRBV29-1
CASSLRVLGELFF TGTGCCAGCAGTCTCAGGGTTCTCGGGGAGCTGTTTTTT TRBJ2-2 . . TRBV12-3/TRBV12-4
CASSPDRGGETQYF TGTGCCAGCAGCCCAGACAGGGGAGGGGAGACCCAGTACTTC TRBJ2-5 . . TRBV5-6
CASTPRGYGYTF TGTGCCAGCACCCCGAGAGGGTATGGCTACACCTTC TRBJ1-2 . . TRBV28
CASSMTSINNYGYTF TGTGCCAGTAGTATGACAAGTATAAATAACTATGGCTACACCTTC TRBJ1-2 . . TRBV19
CASSLDPGGRTGELFF TGTGCCAGCAGCTTAGATCCAGGGGGCCGAACCGGGGAGCTGTTTTTT TRBJ2-2 TRBD1 . TRBV11-2
CATTQGAGANVLTF TGTGCCACCACACAGGGTGCTGGGGCCAACGTCCTGACTTTC TRBJ2-6 . once TRBV19
CASSLGYSGNTIYF TGTGCCAGCAGCCTCGGGTACTCTGGAAACACCATATATTTT TRBJ1-3 . . TRBV3-1/TRBV3-2
CASSPPRGPPYEQYF TGTGCCAGCAGTCCTCCCCGGGGTCCCCCCTACGAGCAGTACTTC TRBJ2-7 . . TRBV28
CASSPTRDRRETQYF TGTGCCAGCAGCCCCACGCGGGACAGACGTGAGACCCAGTACTTC TRBJ2-5 . . TRBV7-8
CASSPLGASGIRYSYNEQFF TGCGCCAGCAGCCCATTAGGGGCTAGCGGGATCCGATACTCCTACAATGAGCAGTTCTTC TRBJ2-1 TRBD2 . TRBV5-1
CASSSPTSGGYEQYF TGTGCCAGCAGTTCGCCGACTAGCGGGGGGTACGAGCAGTACTTC TRBJ2-7 TRBD2 . TRBV27
CATREPALYAGELFF TGTGCCACCAGAGAGCCCGCGCTTTACGCCGGGGAGCTGTTTTTT TRBJ2-2 . . TRBV15
CASSQPGRGKTQYF TGTGCCAGCAGCCAACCAGGGAGGGGAAAGACCCAGTACTTC TRBJ2-5 TRBD2 many TRBV3-1/TRBV3-2
CAGEPGHKYTDTQYF TGTGCTGGGGAACCGGGACATAAGTACACAGATACGCAGTATTTT TRBJ2-3 . . TRBV12-5
CASTTFSGGVYNEQFF TGTGCCAGCACCACTTTTAGCGGGGGGGTCTACAATGAGCAGTTCTTC TRBJ2-1 TRBD2 . TRBV5-4
CATSGGWGETQYF TGTGCCACCAGTGGAGGGTGGGGAGAGACCCAGTACTTC TRBJ2-5 . . TRBV24-1
CASSLLSRSAGGITDTQYF TGTGCCAGCAGCTTATTGTCCCGTTCGGCGGGGGGGATCACAGATACGCAGTATTTT TRBJ2-3 TRBD2 . TRBV7-2
CASSRTSGGLQETQYF TGTGCCAGCAGCCGAACTAGCGGGGGCCTCCAAGAGACCCAGTACTTC TRBJ2-5 TRBD2 . TRBV13
CAIRSGGGPVSGNTIYF TGTGCCATCAGGTCAGGAGGCGGCCCCGTCTCTGGAAACACCATATATTTT TRBJ1-3 . . TRBV10-3
CSVNPPKRANEQFF TGCAGCGTTAACCCCCCTAAGCGAGCCAATGAGCAGTTCTTC TRBJ2-1 . . TRBV29-1
CASSPTGTQSQHF TGTGCCAGCAGCCCGACAGGGACTCAGTCCCAGCATTTT TRBJ1-5 TRBD1 . TRBV6-5
CASSQDNRGRPVDTQYF TGTGCCAGCAGCCAAGATAACAGGGGGCGCCCAGTAGATACGCAGTATTTT TRBJ2-3 TRBD1 once TRBV3-1/TRBV3-2
CASSVPRGRSYNEQFF TGTGCCAGCAGTGTCCCAAGGGGTCGCTCCTACAATGAGCAGTTCTTC TRBJ2-1 . once TRBV28
CASSWVGGSTDTQYF TGCGCCAGCAGCTGGGTCGGGGGTAGCACAGATACGCAGTATTTT TRBJ2-3 . . TRBV5-1
CASSQGGEAFF TGTGCCAGCAGTCAGGGTGGTGAAGCTTTCTTT TRBJ1-1 . few TRBV11-2
CASSSTGYYGYTF TGTGCCAGCAGCTCTACAGGGTACTATGGCTACACCTTC TRBJ1-2 . . TRBV7-8
CASSPDGTGIDEQFF TGTGCCAGCAGCCCCGACGGGACAGGGATAGATGAGCAGTTCTTC TRBJ2-1 TRBD1 . TRBV5-6
CASSLSFGQNTEAFF TGTGCCAGCAGTTTAAGTTTTGGGCAGAACACTGAAGCTTTCTTT TRBJ1-1 . once TRBV28
CASSWGVPGTGRANYGYTF TGTGCCAGCAGCTGGGGGGTCCCCGGGACAGGAAGGGCTAACTATGGCTACACCTTC TRBJ1-2 TRBD1 . TRBV9
CASSGASVLTF TGTGCCAGCAGTGGCGCATCGGTCTTAACTTTT TRBJ1-4 . . TRBV2